This passage covers 11 T cell receptor beta chains from one sample sequenced in a study of T cell responses to AZD1222 COVID-19 vaccine. Measured with immunoSEQ multiplex PCR; TCRdb has only the in-frame clones, and not every one. The sample carries fewer than 200,000 clones, 75% to 90% recorded once. This material consisted of peripheral blood, taken on day 0 of AZD1222 vaccination. These TCRs come from an adult in good health.

The chain has TRBV11-2 and TRBJ2-5; TRBD1 matches 7 bases. The CDR3 is 14 residues long. Looked up from germline, CDR1 is SGHAT and CDR2 is FQNNGV. With 5 bases clipped from V and 2 bases from J, the junction kept 5 bases outside the gene matches. The CDR3 bases are TGTGCCAGCAGCCAATCAGGGGGTCAAGAGACCCAGTACTTC. Protein: CASSQSGGQETQYF.

This rearrangement joins TRBV27 to TRBJ1-5, with unresolved D. CDR1 and CDR2 from the germline V gene are MNHEY and SMNVEV (reference sequence). Trimming pared 5 bases from V and 1 base from J, leaving 18 bases between. The length of the CDR3 is 17 residues. Here the CDR3 reads CASSPEGAWVSNQPQHF. The CDR3 bases are TGTGCCAGCAGTCCGGAGGGAGCATGGGTAAGCAATCAGCCCCAGCATTTT.

The genes are TRBV2 and TRBJ1-5; tentative D call: TRBD1 (5 bases). Germline V gives CDR1 SNHLY, CDR2 FYNNEI. There are 13 residues in the CDR3. Trimming stripped 2 bases from V and 7 bases from J, with 9 bases between. CDR3 bases: TGTGCCAGCAGTGAAATACCAGGGCAGCCCCAGCATTTT. Protein: CASSEIPGQPQHF.

The chain is built from TRBV11-2 and TRBJ2-5; the match to TRBD2 covers 9 bases. Germline V gene data show CDR1 as SGHAT and CDR2 as FQNNGV. This CDR3 region has 18 residues. V dropped 0 bases and J dropped 2; count of bases not matched to a gene: 10. CDR3 amino acids: CASSLDRLRGGLQETQYF. The CDR3 nucleotides are TGTGCCAGCAGCTTAGATCGCTTGCGGGGGGGGTTACAAGAGACCCAGTACTTC. The full variable domain, rest sourced from reference TRBV11-2 and TRBJ2-5, is EAGVAQSPRYKIIEKRQSVAFWCNPISGHATLYWYQQILGQGPKLLIQFQNNGVVDDSQLPKDRFSAERLKGVDSTLKIQPAKLEDSAVYLCASSLDRLRGGLQETQYFGPGTRLLVL.

The rearrangement uses TRBV6-2 or TRBV6-3 and TRBJ1-5; possibly TRBD1 for D (6 bases). V gave up 5 bases and J gave up 7 bases, with 15 bases separating them. Germline V gene lookup returns CDR1 MNHEY and CDR2 SVGEGT. The CDR3 sequence is 14 residues long. This chain's CDR3 is CASSLTGYRQPQHF. The CDR3 DNA is TGTGCCAGCAGTCTTACAGGGTACAGGCAGCCCCAGCATTTT.

This chain connects TRBV9 to TRBJ2-7; 14 bases are shared with TRBD2. This CDR3 spans 16 amino acids. Germline V lookup: CDR1 SGDLS, CDR2 YYNGEE. The V and J ends lost 0 bases and 4 bases, in that order; junction bases with no gene match: 3. The CDR3 sequence is CASSVGGTSGRYEQYF. The CDR3 bases are TGTGCCAGCAGCGTAGGAGGGACTAGCGGGAGATACGAGCAGTACTTC.

This sequence joins TRBV7-6 and TRBJ1-4; the D gene is possibly TRBD1 (6 bases). The CDR3 contains 14 residues. Germline loops: CDR1 SGHVS, CDR2 FNYEAQ. V was clipped by 3 bases and J by 7 bases, with 12 bases between them. The CDR3 reads CASSFTRGGEKLFF. The CDR3 DNA reads as TGTGCCAGCAGCTTCACGAGGGGGGGTGAAAAACTGTTTTTT.

The chain employs TRBV19 and TRBJ1-4, with 8 bases that match TRBD1. V lost 5 bases, J lost 4 bases, and 6 bases stayed unmatched. This CDR3 is 15 amino acids long. Germline V gives CDR1 LNHDA, CDR2 SQIVND (reference sequence). CDR3 coding DNA: TGTGCCAGTAGTCCGAGGACAGGGAATAATGAAAAACTGTTTTTT. The encoded protein is CASSPRTGNNEKLFF.

The genes are TRBV4-2 and TRBJ1-4, with D perhaps matching TRBD1 (6 bases). The V gene lost 0 bases and the J gene lost 7 bases, with 12 bases spanning the gap. The germline V gene encodes CDR1 LGHNA and CDR2 YNFKEQ. This CDR3 has 15 amino acids. The CDR3 DNA reads TGTGCCAGCAGCCAAGATCAGGGGTACGGTGAAAAACTGTTTTTT. Protein: CASSQDQGYGEKLFF.

This chain connects TRBV12-3 or TRBV12-4 to TRBJ1-3, with 7 bases that match TRBD1. CDR3 length: 13 amino acids. The V segment lost 7 bases and the J segment 8 bases; nucleotides outside the gene matches: 8. The CDR3 loop is CASKTGASDTIYF. DNA for the CDR3: TGTGCCAGCAAAACAGGGGCTTCCGACACCATATATTTT.

The V call is TRBV4-2, the J call TRBJ2-5; either TRBD1 or TRBD2 may fit D (5 bases each). Germline-derived CDR1 and CDR2 are LGHNA and YNFKEQ. The ends were cut back, 2 bases at V and 2 bases at J, with 21 bases in the middle. The CDR3 extends over 18 amino acids. Here the CDR3 DNA reads TGTGCCAGCAGCCAACCCTCTAAGAGACGGGGCTATCAAGAGACCCAGTACTTC. It codes for CASSQPSKRRGYQETQYF.